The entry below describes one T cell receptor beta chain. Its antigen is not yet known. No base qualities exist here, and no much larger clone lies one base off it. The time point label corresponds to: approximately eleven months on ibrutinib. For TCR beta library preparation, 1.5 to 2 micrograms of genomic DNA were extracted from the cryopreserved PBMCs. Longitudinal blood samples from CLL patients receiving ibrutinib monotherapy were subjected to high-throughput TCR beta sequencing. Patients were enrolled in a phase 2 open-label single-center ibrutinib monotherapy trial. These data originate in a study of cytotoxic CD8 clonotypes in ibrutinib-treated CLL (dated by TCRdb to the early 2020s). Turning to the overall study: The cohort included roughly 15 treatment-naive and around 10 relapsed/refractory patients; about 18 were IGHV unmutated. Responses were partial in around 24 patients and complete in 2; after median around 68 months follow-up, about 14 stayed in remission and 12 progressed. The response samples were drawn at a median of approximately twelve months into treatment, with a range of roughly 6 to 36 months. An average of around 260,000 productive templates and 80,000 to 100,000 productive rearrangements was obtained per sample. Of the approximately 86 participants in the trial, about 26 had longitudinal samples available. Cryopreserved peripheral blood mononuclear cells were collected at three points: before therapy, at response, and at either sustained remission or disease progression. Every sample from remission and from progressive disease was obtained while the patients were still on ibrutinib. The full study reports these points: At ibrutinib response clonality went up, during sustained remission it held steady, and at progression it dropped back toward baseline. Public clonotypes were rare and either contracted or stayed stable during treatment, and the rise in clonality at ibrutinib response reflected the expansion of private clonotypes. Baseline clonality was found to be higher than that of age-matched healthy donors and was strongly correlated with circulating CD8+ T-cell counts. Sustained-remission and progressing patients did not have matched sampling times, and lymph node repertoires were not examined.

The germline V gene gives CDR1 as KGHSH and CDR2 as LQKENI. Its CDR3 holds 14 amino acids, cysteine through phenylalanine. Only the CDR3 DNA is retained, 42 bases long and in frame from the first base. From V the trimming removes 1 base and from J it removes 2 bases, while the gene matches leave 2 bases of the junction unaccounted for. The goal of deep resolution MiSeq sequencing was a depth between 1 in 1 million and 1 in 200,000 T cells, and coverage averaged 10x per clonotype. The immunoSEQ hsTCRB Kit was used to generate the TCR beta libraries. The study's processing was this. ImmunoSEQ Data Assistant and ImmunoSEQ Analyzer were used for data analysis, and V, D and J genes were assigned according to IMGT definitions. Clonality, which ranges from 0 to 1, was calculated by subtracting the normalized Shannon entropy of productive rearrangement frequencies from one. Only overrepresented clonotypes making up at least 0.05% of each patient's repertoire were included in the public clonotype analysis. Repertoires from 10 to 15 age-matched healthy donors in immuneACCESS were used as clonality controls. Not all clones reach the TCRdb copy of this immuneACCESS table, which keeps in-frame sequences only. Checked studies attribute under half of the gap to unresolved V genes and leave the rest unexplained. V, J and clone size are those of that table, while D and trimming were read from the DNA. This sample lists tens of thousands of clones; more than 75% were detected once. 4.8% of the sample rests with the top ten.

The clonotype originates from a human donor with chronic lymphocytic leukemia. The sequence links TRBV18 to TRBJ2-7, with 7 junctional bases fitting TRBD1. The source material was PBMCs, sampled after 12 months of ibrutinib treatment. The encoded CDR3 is CASSPLGQTYEQYF. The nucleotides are TGTGCCAGCTCACCACTGGGACAGACCTACGAGCAGTACTTC.